Given below is one T cell receptor (beta chain) in context. Its antigen is not identified. These data belong to a study of blood T cells in healthy people across ages. The study's findings and limits: Age showed a roughly linear inverse relationship with TCR beta diversity per million T cells. The study could not conclusively compare naive and antigen-experienced cells, given its unsorted PBMCs.

A second PCR of roughly 6 to 12 cycles used a sample-barcoded 5' primer and a J-beta primer mix. Per-sample output comprised a minimum of 3 million paired-end reads containing CDR3. TCRdb fed the 5' RACE reads into MiXCR, producing one record per CDR3 protein. The repertoire holds about 800,000 distinct CDR3 sequences, with about 25% as singletons. The CDR3 consists of 15 residues. CDR1 and CDR2 (germline): SGHTA, FQGTGA. Deletions cut 4 bases from V and 3 bases from J, with 15 bases between. This sample was shared with a second study, whose subject was T cells of mothers and their children. From that study: A few mothers and their six children, all healthy Caucasians, donated.

The sequence was collected from a boy aged 5-17 years in good health. V is TRBV7-3 and J is TRBJ2-5, with D possibly being TRBD1 or TRBD2 (7 bases each). The sample was blood. The CDR3 nucleotides are TGTGCCAGCAGCTGGCCCGCAGGGGGGGAAGAGACCCAGTACTTC. The encoded protein is CASSWPAGGEETQYF.